Sequencing of this T cell receptor beta chain was carried out in a study of molecular identifiers for immune sequencing clone quantification. This clonotype was detected only a few times. The V and J ends lost 3 bases and 4 bases respectively, with 19 bases between them. Germline values: CDR1 LGHNA, CDR2 YSLEER. The CDR3 has 16 amino acids. One entry per CDR3 protein, called by TCRdb with MiXCR from the PCR reads. The repertoire holds about 510,000 distinct CDR3 sequences, with over 20% as singletons. This TCR derives from a human donor in good health. Some libraries in this study had Jurkat cell RNA spiked in. This sequence joins TRBV4-3 and TRBJ2-7; a weak D match, TRBD2 (6 bases). The sequencing input was naive CD8+ T cells from blood, with Jurkat cell RNA spiked in. The subset: FACS-sorted CD8+CD4-CCR7+CD45RA+ naive T cells. This CDR3 is CASSQAVTSIGYEQYF. CDR3 in DNA: TGCGCCAGCAGCCAGGCAGTTACTAGCATTGGATACGAGCAGTACTTC.